This T cell receptor (beta chain) comes out of a study of cytomegalovirus exposure and HLA in healthy donors. Study background: Earlier results showed 117 million unique TCR beta sequences derived from approximately 170 million T cells. Unique TCRs from HLA-typed donors, about 85 million of them, were held in an early data release.

Details on this clone: Its antigen is not identified. A junction end diverges from the germline sequence, so it may reflect a read error.

In germline, CDR1 is SEHNR, CDR2 FQNEAQ (reference sequence). The CDR3 spans 17 residues. Findings and caveats of the study: Presence/absence analysis assumed near-uniform sequencing depth across donors. Later, an analysis showed that TCR beta chains associated with HLA were more clonally expanded than others that were equally common.

PCR employed 60 Vbeta and 13 Jbeta primers. Clones were sequenced by immunoSEQ multiplex PCR, and TCRdb holds only the in-frame ones, with some missing. This table holds about 70,000 clones, 60% to 75% found once. The TCR sequence derives from an older woman in good health and CMV-seropositive. The chain carries TRBV7-9 and TRBJ2-1, with 8 bases aligning to TRBD2. The sequencing input was PBMCs. The CDR3 nucleotides are TGTTCCAGCAGCATAGGCTTGGTCGGGAGGGTTCGGAATGAGCAGTTCTTC. Translated: CSSSIGLVGRVRNEQFF.